A single sample gave rise to the 25 T cell receptor beta chains below, sequenced in a study of siplizumab effects on memory and regulatory T cells (dated by TCRdb to the late 2010s). The library was built by means of the immunoSEQ multiplex PCR assay. TCRdb obtained this table from immuneACCESS and retained in-frame rearrangements with V and J assigned. These tables miss some clones; where compared with another copy, unresolved V genes account for less than half of the shortfall, and the remainder is unexplained. Across this sample there are about 52,000 clones, with 95% to 98% seen only once. Of the sample, 0.55% to 0.65% falls within the top ten clones. Sequenced sample: naive CD4+ T cells sorted from blood. The cell subset or site label, read with the paper, signifies: unstimulated naive T cells. All receptors come from a human donor in good health.

CDR3 DNA: TGTGCCAGCAGCTTGCATGGGACAGCAATTAATGAAAAACTGTTTTTT. It codes for CASSLHGTAINEKLFF. The rearrangement joins TRBV5-8 to TRBJ1-4; TRBD1 matches at 7 bases. Germline trimming cut 1 base from V and 4 bases from J; bases unmatched to any gene: 7. CDR3 size: 16 residues. CDR1 and CDR2 (germline): SGHTS, YDEGEE.

The chain is built from TRBV7-9 and TRBJ1-5, with D hard to call. V was shortened by 2 bases and J by 8 bases, with 10 bases between the two germline ends. The CDR3 consists of 13 residues. The germline CDR1 and CDR2 sequences are SEHNR and FQNEAQ (reference sequence). The CDR3: CASSLLAEEPQHF. CDR3 DNA: TGTGCCAGCAGCTTATTGGCCGAAGAGCCCCAGCATTTT.

V usage is TRBV5-1 and J usage is TRBJ2-7; tentatively, D is TRBD1 or TRBD2 (7 bases each). This CDR3 spans 15 amino acids. Germline lookup yields CDR1 SGHRS and CDR2 YFSETQ. Deletions cut 2 bases from V and 3 bases from J, with 15 bases between. The CDR3 coding sequence is TGCGCCAGCAGCTTCGCAGCGGGACAGAACTACGAGCAGTACTTC. Protein product: CASSFAAGQNYEQYF.

The chain combines TRBV6-5 with TRBJ1-2; TRBD1 aligns across 8 bases. The CDR3 sequence is 16 residues long. The germline gives CDR1 MNHEY, CDR2 SVGAGI. V trimming: 0 bases; J trimming: 5 bases; junction bases outside the gene matches: 8. For the CDR3, the DNA is TGTGCCAGCAGTTACTCGACAGGGGTTGGGCTTTATGGCTACACCTTC. The encoded protein is CASSYSTGVGLYGYTF.

CDR3 DNA sequence: TGTGCCAGCGGGGGGAGGTCCGCGGGTGGAAACACCATATATTTT. Amino acids: CASGGRSAGGNTIYF. The V and J genes are TRBV2 and TRBJ1-3; tentatively, D is TRBD1 (5 bases). V dropped 8 bases and J dropped 3 bases, with 17 bases sitting between them. CDR1 and CDR2 from the germline V gene are SNHLY and FYNNEI. The CDR3 contains 15 residues.

The gene calls are TRBV6-5 and TRBJ1-2; D gene unclear. CDR1 and CDR2 from the germline V gene are MNHEY and SVGAGI. V was pared by 2 bases and J by 0 bases, with 7 bases between. The CDR3 length is 14 residues. The CDR3 region has the DNA TGTGCCAGCAGTTACCCCGGGCCTAACTATGGCTACACCTTC. This sequence encodes CASSYPGPNYGYTF.

The chain recombines TRBV2 with TRBJ2-1; D possibly matches TRBD1 or TRBD2 (6 bases each). V shed 5 bases and J shed 7 bases, with 15 bases lying between them. CDR1 SNHLY and CDR2 FYNNEI come from the germline V gene. The CDR3 spans 14 residues. The CDR3 loop is CASSLRQEGNEQFF. In DNA, the CDR3 is TGTGCCAGCAGTCTCCGACAGGAGGGTAATGAGCAGTTCTTC.

The rearrangement joins TRBV7-9 to TRBJ2-7; 11 bases align to TRBD2. The J segment lost 1 base and the V segment lost 1 base, leaving 3 bases of the junction unmatched. The CDR3 extends over 16 amino acids. Germline CDR1 reads SEHNR; CDR2 reads FQNEAQ (reference sequence). The CDR3 nucleotides read TGTGCCAGCAGCTTAGATAGCGGGAGGGGGTCCTACGAGCAGTACTTC. Its protein product is CASSLDSGRGSYEQYF.

The chain is built from TRBV30 and TRBJ1-6; a weak D match, TRBD1 (5 bases). The V end lost 0 bases, the J end lost 6 bases, and 12 bases lay between the germline ends. The CDR3 runs 15 residues. Germline assignment: CDR1 GTSNPN and CDR2 SVGIG (reference sequence). Here the CDR3 reads CAWSVRGRANSPLHF. In nucleotides, the CDR3 is TGTGCCTGGAGTGTACGGGGCAGGGCTAATTCACCCCTCCACTTT.

The gene calls are TRBV21-1 and TRBJ2-4; TRBD1 reflects the table's D call only, with no check against the DNA. TRBV21-1 has pseudogene status. This CDR3 spans 16 amino acids. The chain's CDR3 is CASSKKQDQIKNIQYF. The CDR3 DNA is TGTGCCAGCAGCAAGAAACAGGACCAAATTAAAAACATTCAGTACTTC.

This chain uses TRBV4-1 with TRBJ2-7; possibly TRBD2 for D (5 bases). The CDR3 covers 14 residues. Germline V CDR1 and CDR2: MGHRA, YSYEKL. The germline V and J ends were trimmed by 3 bases and 1 base, with 10 bases remaining between them. CDR3 loop: CASSHQTGSYEQYF. DNA for the CDR3: TGCGCCAGCAGCCACCAGACGGGGTCCTACGAGCAGTACTTC.

In DNA form, the CDR3 reads TGTGCCAGCAGTTCCCTAATCAGAGATACGCAGTATTTT. It codes for CASSSLIRDTQYF. The chain couples TRBV28 to TRBJ2-3; D not resolved. Trimming left V 4 bases short and J 5 bases short, with 10 bases between. The CDR3 sequence is 13 residues long. CDR1 and CDR2 (germline): MDHEN, SYDVKM.

The gene calls are TRBV14 and TRBJ2-7; D is perhaps TRBD1 (6 bases). V was cut by 1 base and J by 5 bases, with 15 bases left in between. There are 15 residues in the CDR3. The germline V gene has CDR1 SGHDN and CDR2 FVKESK. The CDR3 DNA reads TGTGCCAGCAGCCAAGGGGGGCAGGGTGTCCACGAGCAGTACTTC. This codes for CASSQGGQGVHEQYF.

The V call is TRBV29-1, the J call TRBJ2-7, with 9 positions matching TRBD1. The CDR3 runs to 13 residues. The V gene end was trimmed by 3 bases and the J gene end by 5 bases; junction bases not matched to a gene: 5. Germline V gene lookup returns CDR1 SQVTM and CDR2 ANQGSEA. The CDR3 loop reads CSVDETGGDEQYF. CDR3 nucleotide sequence: TGCAGCGTTGACGAGACAGGGGGAGACGAGCAGTACTTC.

The chain carries TRBV19 and TRBJ2-1, with unresolved D. The ends were cut back, 6 bases at V and 7 bases at J, with 19 bases in the middle. The CDR3 is made up of 15 amino acids. Germline CDR1 is LNHDA and CDR2 is SQIVND (reference sequence). CDR3 bases: TGTGCCAGTAGATGGGGTGTGGCAGGTAGTAATGAGCAGTTCTTC. It codes for CASRWGVAGSNEQFF.

This clone appeared a single time. The chain has TRBV12-5 and TRBJ1-3; no firm D call. The CDR3 contains 13 residues. In germline, CDR1 is LGHNT, CDR2 FRNRAP. V was shortened by 9 bases and J by 4 bases, with 13 bases between the two germline ends. CDR3 sequence reads: CASVAGRGNTIYF. The CDR3 DNA reads as TGTGCTAGCGTCGCCGGCCGAGGAAACACCATATATTTT. Full variable domain (outside the CDR3, taken from reference TRBV12-5 and TRBJ1-3): DARVTQTPRHKVTEMGQEVTMRCQPILGHNTVFWYRQTMMQGLELLAYFRNRAPLDDSGMPKDRFSAEMPDATLATLKIQPSEPRDSAVYFCASVAGRGNTIYFGEGSWLTVV.

This chain links TRBV5-6 with TRBJ1-4; D call uncertain. The CDR3 is 12 residues long. Germline V lookup: CDR1 SGHDT, CDR2 YYEEEE. V lost 2 bases, J lost 4 bases, and 3 bases lay in between. CDR3 sequence: CASSFGNEKLFF. The DNA for the CDR3 is TGTGCCAGCAGCTTTGGTAATGAAAAACTGTTTTTT.

The count of this clone is one. The V gene is TRBV5-1, the J gene TRBJ1-3; D perhaps matches TRBD1 (5 bases). Trimming cost V 4 bases and J 0 bases, with 14 bases left between them. The CDR3 has 16 amino acids. Germline CDR1 SGHRS, CDR2 YFSETQ. CDR3 sequence (DNA): TGCGCCAGCAGCGTGAGGGGACCCAGCTCTGGAAACACCATATATTTT. Translating gives CASSVRGPSSGNTIYF.

V usage is TRBV12-5 and J usage is TRBJ2-2; 7 nucleotides align to TRBD1. Unmatched junction bases numbered 7, after V lost 3 bases and J lost 6 bases. Germline loops: CDR1 LGHNT, CDR2 FRNRAP. This CDR3 comprises 15 residues. The CDR3 loop reads CASGFVGQRAGELFF. The DNA of the CDR3 is TGTGCTAGTGGTTTTGTGGGACAGCGAGCCGGGGAGCTGTTTTTT. Full variable domain (remainder filled in from reference TRBV12-5 and TRBJ2-2): DARVTQTPRHKVTEMGQEVTMRCQPILGHNTVFWYRQTMMQGLELLAYFRNRAPLDDSGMPKDRFSAEMPDATLATLKIQPSEPRDSAVYFCASGFVGQRAGELFFGEGSRLTVL.

The chain is built from TRBV7-3 and TRBJ1-2, with 8 bases fitting TRBD1. Germline CDR1 reads SGHTA; CDR2 reads FQGTGA. The CDR3 has 13 amino acids. J lost 7 bases, V lost 0 bases, and 1 base had no gene match. CDR3 in amino acids: CASSLTQGAGYTF. The CDR3 DNA reads TGTGCCAGCAGCTTAACGCAGGGGGCTGGCTACACCTTC.

The V and J genes are TRBV7-9 and TRBJ1-2; D is ambiguous. Germline CDR1 reads SEHNR; CDR2 reads FQNEAQ (reference sequence). The CDR3 totals 15 residues. Trimming pared 5 bases from V and 7 bases from J, leaving 20 bases between. CDR3 DNA sequence: TGTGCCAGCAGCCCCCGGGCCTCATCTATAGGTGGCTACACCTTC. Translating it yields CASSPRASSIGGYTF.

The sample holds one count of this clone. The chain combines TRBV28 with TRBJ1-2; 10 positions agree with TRBD1. The V gene's germline CDR1 is MDHEN and CDR2 SYDVKM. The CDR3 consists of 17 residues. Losses at the gene ends were 1 base for V and 6 bases for J; bases not matched to a gene: 11. This CDR3 reads CASSLFGDRGRGDGYTF. CDR3 DNA sequence: TGTGCCAGCAGTTTATTTGGAGACAGGGGGCGCGGGGATGGCTACACCTTC.

The V and J genes are TRBV7-2 and TRBJ2-7; perhaps D is TRBD1 or TRBD2 (8 bases each). V shed 3 bases and J shed 6 bases, with 24 bases lying between them. The CDR3 totals 17 residues. CDR1 is SGHTA and CDR2 is FQGNSA in the germline V gene. As DNA, the CDR3 is TGTGCCAGCAGCTTTTGGGGCGGGGGGACAGGTAACGTCGAGCAGTACTTC. Translation gives CASSFWGGGTGNVEQYF.

The rearrangement links TRBV6-6 to TRBJ1-1; TRBD1 agrees at 11 bases. Germline CDR1 reads MNHNY; CDR2 reads SVGAGI (reference sequence). The trim removed 0 bases at V and 4 bases at J, leaving 1 base unmatched. The length of the CDR3 is 15 residues. This chain's CDR3 is CASSYSGTGGTEAFF. CDR3 bases: TGTGCCAGCAGTTACTCCGGGACAGGGGGCACTGAAGCTTTCTTT.

This chain joins TRBV27 and TRBJ2-7, with D hard to call. The germline V and J ends were trimmed by 6 bases and 5 bases, with 5 bases remaining between them. Germline CDR1 and CDR2: MNHEY and SMNVEV (reference sequence). There are 10 residues in the CDR3. This CDR3 reads CASSPDEQYF. Written as DNA, the CDR3 is TGTGCCAGCAGCCCCGACGAGCAGTACTTC.